The 22 T cell receptor beta chains given below trace back to one sample, sequenced in a study of blood T cell repertoires in COVID-19. Only in-frame clones appear in the TCRdb table, and some are missing; sequencing was by immunoSEQ multiplex PCR. The sample lists 200,000 or so clones, approximately 84% seen once, with 3% to 3.5% in the top ten. The sample consisted of peripheral blood. The receptor set was obtained from a woman aged 25 to 39 who had recovered from COVID-19.

This sequence joins TRBV11-2 and TRBJ1-4; 10 nucleotides agree with TRBD1. The junction had 2 bases not matched to a gene; V was cut back by 5 bases and J by 5 bases. The CDR3 runs to 14 residues. CDR1 and CDR2 from the germline V gene are SGHAT and FQNNGV. CDR3 sequence (DNA): TGTGCCAGCAGCCAGGACAGGGGGAATGAAAAACTGTTTTTT. This translates into CASSQDRGNEKLFF.

The gene calls are TRBV5-1 and TRBJ2-7; D might be TRBD2 (5 bases). The ends were cut back, 4 bases at V and 0 bases at J, with 17 bases in the middle. This CDR3 region has 16 residues. The germline V gene has CDR1 SGHRS and CDR2 YFSETQ. The CDR3 region has the DNA TGCGCCAGCAGCAAGGAGCTGGAGGCCGGCTCCTACGAGCAGTACTTC. This codes for CASSKELEAGSYEQYF. The full variable domain, its missing parts supplied by reference TRBV5-1 and TRBJ2-7, is KAGVTQTPRYLIKTRGQQVTLSCSPISGHRSVSWYQQTPGQGLQFLFEYFSETQRNKGNFPGRFSGRQFSNSRSEMNVSTLELGDSALYLCASSKELEAGSYEQYFGPGTRLTVT.

The chain recombines TRBV13 with TRBJ1-2; D uncertain. Germline V lookup: CDR1 PRHDT, CDR2 FYEKMQ (reference sequence). The CDR3 runs to 18 residues. Trimming cost V 6 bases and J 3 bases, with 26 bases left between them. The CDR3 protein is CASSFTGQGRAYDYGYTF. The CDR3 region has the DNA TGTGCCAGCAGTTTTACCGGGCAAGGGAGGGCTTATGACTATGGCTACACCTTC. Supplemented by reference TRBV13 and TRBJ1-2, the full variable domain reads AAGVIQSPRHLIKEKRETATLKCYPIPRHDTVYWYQQGPGQDPQFLISFYEKMQSDKGSIPDRFSAQQFSDYHSELNMSSLELGDSALYFCASSFTGQGRAYDYGYTFGSGTRLTVV.

This clone came up once. V is TRBV3-1 (or the pseudogene TRBV3-2) and J is TRBJ2-7, with D maybe TRBD2 (6 bases). Germline-derived CDR1 and CDR2 are LGHDT and YNNKEL (reference sequence). This CDR3 has 14 residues. Trimming stripped 4 bases from V and 0 bases from J, with 10 bases between. The CDR3 nucleotides are TGTGCCAGCAGCCGGTGGGACTTCTCCTACGAGCAGTACTTC. Residues: CASSRWDFSYEQYF.

J is TRBJ1-3 and V is TRBV12-3 or TRBV12-4; the D gene is possibly TRBD1 (5 bases). The CDR3 sequence is 12 residues long. The germline V and J ends were trimmed by 6 bases and 4 bases, with 7 bases remaining between them. The CDR3 is CASRRQGNTIYF. The CDR3 nucleotides are TGTGCCAGCAGAAGACAGGGAAACACCATATATTTT.

The rearrangement uses TRBV24-1 and TRBJ1-3, with a tentative D call TRBD1 (5 bases). Germline V CDR1 and CDR2: KGHDR, SFDVKD. CDR3 size: 14 residues. The V end was cut by 7 bases, the J end by 0 bases, with 9 bases between. The CDR3 spells CATRTRDSGNTIYF. In nucleotides, the CDR3 is TGTGCCACCAGGACCAGGGACTCTGGAAACACCATATATTTT.

This clone showed up just a few times. Other nucleotide sequences in the sample specify the same CDR3. The V call is TRBV28, the J call TRBJ2-3, with D perhaps TRBD2 (5 bases). The CDR3 loop spans 15 amino acids. Trimming removed 5 bases from V and 2 bases from J, with 14 bases in between. Germline CDR1 reads MDHEN; CDR2 reads SYDVKM. The CDR3 is CASSPPSGLTDTQYF. The CDR3 DNA is TGTGCCAGCAGTCCCCCCAGCGGACTCACAGATACGCAGTATTTT.

V and J are TRBV6-5 and TRBJ2-1, with a weak D call TRBD1 (6 bases). This CDR3 region has 15 residues. Germline V gene sequence: CDR1 MNHEY, CDR2 SVGAGI. V was trimmed by 5 bases and J by 0 bases, leaving 11 bases between them. The CDR3 DNA reads as TGTGCCAGCAGTAACACAGGGAGCTCCTACAATGAGCAGTTCTTC. Its translation: CASSNTGSSYNEQFF.

The chain joins TRBV25-1 to TRBJ2-1; TRBD2 agrees at 9 bases. CDR1 and CDR2 from the germline V gene are MGHDK and SYGVNS. J gave up 4 bases and V 4 bases, and 5 bases lay outside the gene matches. The CDR3 spans 15 residues. CDR3 coding DNA: TGTGCCAGCAGTGTTCTAGCGGGACTATACAATGAGCAGTTCTTC. As protein: CASSVLAGLYNEQFF.

V gene TRBV28 combines with J gene TRBJ2-7; 9 bases agree with TRBD1. The V and J ends lost 2 bases and 6 bases, in that order; junction bases with no gene match: 8. This CDR3 spans 15 amino acids. From germline, CDR1 is MDHEN and CDR2 SYDVKM. CDR3 sequence: CASSLPGQGKPEQYF. In nucleotides, the CDR3 is TGTGCCAGCAGTTTACCTGGACAGGGGAAGCCCGAGCAGTACTTC.

The chain uses TRBV28 and TRBJ2-3; D gene ambiguous. This CDR3 is built from 12 residues. The V gene's germline CDR1 is MDHEN and CDR2 SYDVKM. V shed 6 bases and J shed 0 bases, with 4 bases lying between them. The CDR3 loop reads CASRSSTDTQYF. In DNA, the CDR3 is TGTGCCAGCAGGAGTAGCACAGATACGCAGTATTTT. Variable domain in full (rest from reference TRBV28 and TRBJ2-3): DVKVTQSSRYLVKRTGEKVFLECVQDMDHENMFWYRQDPGLGLRLIYFSYDVKMKEKGDIPEGYSVSREKKERFSLILESASTNQTSMYLCASRSSTDTQYFGPGTRLTVL.

This clone has only one observation. The chain employs TRBV27 and TRBJ1-4, with TRBD1 identical over 7 bases. CDR1 and CDR2 (germline): MNHEY, SMNVEV (reference sequence). CDR3 length: 14 residues. Unmatched junction bases numbered 6, after V lost 3 bases and J lost 8 bases. CDR3 protein: CASSLTGIREKLFF. CDR3 coding DNA: TGTGCCAGCAGTTTGACAGGGATCCGGGAAAAACTGTTTTTT.

V gene TRBV19 combines with J gene TRBJ2-5; the match to TRBD1 covers 8 bases. CDR3 length: 13 amino acids. Trimming took 8 bases from V and 5 from J; bases not matched to a gene: 7. Germline V CDR1 and CDR2: LNHDA, SQIVND (reference sequence). CDR3 coding DNA: TGTGCCAGTCAGGACAGGGCCACCGAGACCCAGTACTTC. Protein: CASQDRATETQYF. The variable domain in full, completed from reference TRBV19 and TRBJ2-5, reads DGGITQSPKYLFRKEGQNVTLSCEQNLNHDAMYWYRQDPGQGLRLIYYSQIVNDFQKGDIAEGYSVSREKKESFPLTVTSAQKNPTAFYLCASQDRATETQYFGPGTRLLVL.

The V call is TRBV28, the J call TRBJ2-7; perhaps TRBD1 as D (5 bases). This CDR3 has 15 residues. The V gene's germline CDR1 is MDHEN and CDR2 SYDVKM. Trimming pared 2 bases from V and 5 bases from J, leaving 16 bases between. In DNA, the CDR3 is TGTGCCAGCAGTTTACAAGTCAGGGTGCCCCACGAGCAGTACTTC. This encodes CASSLQVRVPHEQYF.

In this sample, this clone turned up once. The rearrangement links TRBV28 to TRBJ1-5; possible D gene TRBD1, 5 bases. V gave up 3 bases and J gave up 6 bases, with 6 bases separating them. Germline CDR1 is MDHEN and CDR2 is SYDVKM. The CDR3 covers 12 residues. The CDR3 spells CASSFRGQPQHF. CDR3 nucleotides: TGTGCCAGCAGTTTTAGGGGTCAGCCCCAGCATTTT. Full variable domain (missing parts from reference TRBV28 and TRBJ1-5): DVKVTQSSRYLVKRTGEKVFLECVQDMDHENMFWYRQDPGLGLRLIYFSYDVKMKEKGDIPEGYSVSREKKERFSLILESASTNQTSMYLCASSFRGQPQHFGDGTRLSIL.

The chain combines TRBV6-5 with TRBJ1-6, with D perhaps TRBD1 (5 bases). V dropped 2 bases and J dropped 8 bases, with 10 bases sitting between them. Germline V gene data show CDR1 as MNHEY and CDR2 as SVGAGI. The CDR3 is made up of 14 amino acids. The CDR3 DNA reads as TGTGCCAGCAGTTACAACAGGCTCTATTCACCCCTCCACTTT. Translated: CASSYNRLYSPLHF.

The chain employs TRBV19 and TRBJ1-2, with 9 bases matching TRBD1. There are 14 residues in the CDR3. Trimming cost V 8 bases and J 4 bases; bases outside gene matches: 8. The germline CDR1 and CDR2 sequences are LNHDA and SQIVND (reference sequence). CDR3 residues: CASRTGTGTYGYTF. In nucleotides, the CDR3 is TGTGCCAGTCGTACCGGGACAGGGACCTATGGCTACACCTTC.

The gene calls are TRBV9 and TRBJ2-7, with 8 bases aligning to TRBD1. Germline trimming cut 3 bases from V and 2 bases from J; bases unmatched to any gene: 4. Germline V lookup: CDR1 SGDLS, CDR2 YYNGEE. The CDR3 is 14 residues long. The CDR3 protein is CASSEGQATYEQYF. The CDR3 DNA follows: TGTGCCAGCAGCGAGGGACAGGCGACCTACGAGCAGTACTTC.

V usage is TRBV14 and J usage is TRBJ2-5; D possibly corresponds to TRBD2 (6 bases). This CDR3 is 15 amino acids long. Germline CDR1 SGHDN, CDR2 FVKESK. Trimming shortened V by 1 base and J by 0 bases, and 9 bases separated the two germline ends. CDR3 region: CASSQGLADQETQYF. The CDR3 DNA is TGTGCCAGCAGCCAAGGCTTAGCGGACCAAGAGACCCAGTACTTC.

The chain recombines TRBV19 with TRBJ2-1, with 10 bases aligning to TRBD2. The J segment lost 1 base and the V segment lost 3 bases, leaving 15 bases of the junction unmatched. Germline lookup yields CDR1 LNHDA and CDR2 SQIVND (reference sequence). The CDR3 totals 20 residues. The CDR3 DNA reads as TGTGCCAGTAGTATGCTGGGGTGGGCTAGCGGGAGTACATCCTACAATGAGCAGTTCTTC. Its translation is CASSMLGWASGSTSYNEQFF. Using reference TRBV19 and TRBJ2-1 for the parts outside the CDR3, the full variable domain is DGGITQSPKYLFRKEGQNVTLSCEQNLNHDAMYWYRQDPGQGLRLIYYSQIVNDFQKGDIAEGYSVSREKKESFPLTVTSAQKNPTAFYLCASSMLGWASGSTSYNEQFFGPGTRLTVL.

Concerning this clone: A much more abundant neighbour one base away suggests this may be a read error. J is TRBJ2-7 and V is TRBV6-1, with D hard to call. The V gene lost 5 bases and the J gene lost 3 bases, with 5 bases spanning the gap. Looked up from germline, CDR1 is MNHNS and CDR2 is SASEGT. CDR3 length: 11 residues. CDR3 sequence: CASSFYYEQYF. The CDR3 DNA follows: TGTGCCAGCAGTTTCTACTACGAGCAGTACTTC.

The chain recombines TRBV5-5 with TRBJ2-5; 8 bases line up with TRBD2. The germline gives CDR1 SGHKS, CDR2 YYEKEE (reference sequence). CDR3 size: 15 residues. With 2 bases clipped from V and 1 base from J, the junction kept 4 bases outside the gene matches. The CDR3 coding sequence is TGTGCCAGCAGCTTCGGCGGGAGGCTCCAAGAGACCCAGTACTTC. Protein sequence: CASSFGGRLQETQYF.